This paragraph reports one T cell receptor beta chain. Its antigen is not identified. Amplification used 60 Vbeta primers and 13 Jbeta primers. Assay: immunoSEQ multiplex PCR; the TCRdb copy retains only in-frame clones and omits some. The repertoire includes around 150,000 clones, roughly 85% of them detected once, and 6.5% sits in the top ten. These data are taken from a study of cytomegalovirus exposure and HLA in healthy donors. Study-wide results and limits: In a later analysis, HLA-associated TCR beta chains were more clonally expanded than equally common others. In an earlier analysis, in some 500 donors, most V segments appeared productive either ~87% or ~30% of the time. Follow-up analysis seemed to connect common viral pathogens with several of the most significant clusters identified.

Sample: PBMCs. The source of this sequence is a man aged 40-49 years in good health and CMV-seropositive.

The CDR3 DNA reads TGTGCCAGCAGCGACCTAGCGGGAAGCTCCTACAATGAGCAGTTCTTC. This encodes CASSDLAGSSYNEQFF. V is TRBV4-2 and J is TRBJ2-1; 9 nucleotides line up with TRBD2. J gave up 0 bases and V 5 bases, and 5 bases lay outside the gene matches. The CDR3 is made up of 16 amino acids. In germline, CDR1 is LGHNA, CDR2 YNFKEQ.